The entry that follows covers one TCR beta chain sequence. As yet, its antigen is unknown. This table comes from immunoSEQ multiplex PCR, and its TCRdb copy is limited to in-frame clones, with some not included. The sample contains about 160,000 clones, less than 95% of which appear only once. The sample originates from a study of T cell responses to AZD1222 COVID-19 vaccine. Whole-study context: Pooled samples include second doses given at about 4 or 12 weeks.

Study results and limitations: Spike-specific TCRs gained breadth and depth after people received two AZD1222 doses. In a largely white British group with more females than males, clonal diversity was possibly underestimated.

The sample was peripheral blood, taken on day 0 of AZD1222 vaccination. This TCR was recovered from an adult in good health.

CDR3 nucleotides: TGTGCCACCAGCAGACCCCTCGGGCTAGCGGGAGGTCACGACCAGTCCTACGAGCAGTACTTC. Its translation is CATSRPLGLAGGHDQSYEQYF. The V call is TRBV15, the J call TRBJ2-7, with 11 bases aligning to TRBD2. CDR3 size: 21 residues. CDR1 and CDR2 (germline): LNHNV, YYDKDF (reference sequence). The trim removed 2 bases at V and 1 base at J, leaving 19 bases unmatched. Using reference TRBV15 and TRBJ2-7 for the parts outside the CDR3, the full variable domain is DAMVIQNPRYQVTQFGKPVTLSCSQTLNHNVMYWYQQKSSQAPKLLFHYYDKDFNNEADTPDNFQSRRPNTSFCFLDIRSPGLGDTAMYLCATSRPLGLAGGHDQSYEQYFGPGTRLTVT.